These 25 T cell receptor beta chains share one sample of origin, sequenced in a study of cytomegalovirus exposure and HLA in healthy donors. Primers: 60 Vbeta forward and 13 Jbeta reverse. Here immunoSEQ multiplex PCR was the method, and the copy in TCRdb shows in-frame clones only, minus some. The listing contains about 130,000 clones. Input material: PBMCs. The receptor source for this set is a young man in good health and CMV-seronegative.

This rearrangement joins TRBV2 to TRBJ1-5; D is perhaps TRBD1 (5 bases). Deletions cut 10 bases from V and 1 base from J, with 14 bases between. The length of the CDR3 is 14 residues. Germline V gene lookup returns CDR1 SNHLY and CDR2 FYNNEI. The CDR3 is CAIAVRGSNQPQHF. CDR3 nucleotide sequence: TGTGCCATAGCAGTAAGGGGCAGCAATCAGCCCCAGCATTTT.

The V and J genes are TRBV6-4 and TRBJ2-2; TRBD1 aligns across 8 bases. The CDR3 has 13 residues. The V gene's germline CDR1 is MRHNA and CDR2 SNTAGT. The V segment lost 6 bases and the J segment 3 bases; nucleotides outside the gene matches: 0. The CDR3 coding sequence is TGTGCCAGCAGGACAGGGGACACCGGGGAGCTGTTTTTT. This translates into CASRTGDTGELFF.

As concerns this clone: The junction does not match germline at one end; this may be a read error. CDR3 loop: CASSLGGEETQYF. The CDR3 nucleotides read TGTGCTAGCAGCTTAGGGGGGGAAGAGACCCAGTACTTC. The chain is built from TRBV7-7 and TRBJ2-5, with D possibly TRBD2 on 7 matching bases. CDR3 size: 13 residues. Germline values: CDR1 SSHAT, CDR2 FNYEAQ (reference sequence).

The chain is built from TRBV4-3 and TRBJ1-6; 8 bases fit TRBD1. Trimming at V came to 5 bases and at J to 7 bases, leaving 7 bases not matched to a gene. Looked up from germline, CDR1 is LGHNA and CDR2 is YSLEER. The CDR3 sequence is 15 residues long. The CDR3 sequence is CASSLDRGPNSPLHF. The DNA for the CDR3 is TGCGCCAGCAGCTTAGACAGGGGCCCGAATTCACCCCTCCACTTT.

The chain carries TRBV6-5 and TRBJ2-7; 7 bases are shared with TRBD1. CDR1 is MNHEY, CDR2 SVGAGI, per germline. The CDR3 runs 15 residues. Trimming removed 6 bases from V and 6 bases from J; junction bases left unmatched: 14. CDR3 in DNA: TGTGCCAGCAGCACCGACAGGGAATCTCGGTCCGAGCAGTACTTC. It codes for CASSTDRESRSEQYF.

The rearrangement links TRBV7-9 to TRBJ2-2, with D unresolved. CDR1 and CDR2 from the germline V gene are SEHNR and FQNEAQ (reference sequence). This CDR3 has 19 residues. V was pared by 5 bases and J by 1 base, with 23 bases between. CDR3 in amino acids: CASSPKASQTLLNTGELFF. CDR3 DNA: TGTGCCAGCAGCCCGAAAGCGAGTCAGACCCTCTTGAACACCGGGGAGCTGTTTTTT.

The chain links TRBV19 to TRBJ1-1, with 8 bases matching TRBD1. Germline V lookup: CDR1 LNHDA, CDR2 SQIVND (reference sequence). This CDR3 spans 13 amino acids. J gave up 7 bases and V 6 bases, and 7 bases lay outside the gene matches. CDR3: CASRLGRGLEAFF. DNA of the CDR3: TGTGCCAGTAGACTTGGCAGGGGGCTTGAAGCTTTCTTT.

The CDR3 region has the DNA TGCGCCAGCAGCCAAGATAGGGGAAGCTCTGGAAACACCATATATTTT. Translation: CASSQDRGSSGNTIYF. The chain combines TRBV4-3 with TRBJ1-3; TRBD1 is a possible D gene (5 bases). This CDR3 contains 16 residues. V dropped 0 bases and J dropped 0 bases, with 9 bases sitting between them. Germline CDR1 is LGHNA and CDR2 is YSLEER.

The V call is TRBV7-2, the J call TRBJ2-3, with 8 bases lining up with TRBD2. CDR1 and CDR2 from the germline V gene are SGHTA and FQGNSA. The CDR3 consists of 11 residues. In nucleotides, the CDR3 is TGTGTTGGCGGGAGGACAGATACGCAGTATTTT. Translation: CVGGRTDTQYF.

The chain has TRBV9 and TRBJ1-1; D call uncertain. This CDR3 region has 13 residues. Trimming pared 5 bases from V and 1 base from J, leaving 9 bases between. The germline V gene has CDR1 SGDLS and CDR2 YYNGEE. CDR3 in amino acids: CASSFQSNTEAFF. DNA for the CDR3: TGTGCCAGCAGTTTTCAATCGAACACTGAAGCTTTCTTT.

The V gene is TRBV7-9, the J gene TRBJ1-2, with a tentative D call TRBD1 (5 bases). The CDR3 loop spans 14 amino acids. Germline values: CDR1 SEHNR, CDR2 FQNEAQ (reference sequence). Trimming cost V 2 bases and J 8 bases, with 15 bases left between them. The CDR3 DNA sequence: TGTGCCAGCAGCTTACAGGGCGGAATCCTCGGCTACACCTTC. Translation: CASSLQGGILGYTF.

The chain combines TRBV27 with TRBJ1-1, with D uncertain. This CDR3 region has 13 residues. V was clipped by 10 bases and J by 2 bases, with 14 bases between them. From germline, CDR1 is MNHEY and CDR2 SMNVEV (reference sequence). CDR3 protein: CATKTNSNTEAFF. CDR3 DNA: TGTGCCACTAAGACAAATTCTAACACTGAAGCTTTCTTT.

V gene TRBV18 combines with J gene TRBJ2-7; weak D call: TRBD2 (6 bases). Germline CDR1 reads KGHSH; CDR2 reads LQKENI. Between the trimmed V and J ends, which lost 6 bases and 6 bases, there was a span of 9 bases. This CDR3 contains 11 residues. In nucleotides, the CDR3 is TGTGCCAGCTCCCGCGGGGTCGAGCAGTACTTC. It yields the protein CASSRGVEQYF.

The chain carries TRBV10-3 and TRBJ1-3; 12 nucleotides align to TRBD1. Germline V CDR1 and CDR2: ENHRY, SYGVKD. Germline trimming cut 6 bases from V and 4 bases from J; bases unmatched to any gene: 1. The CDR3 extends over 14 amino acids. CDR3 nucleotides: TGTGCCATCAGGGGACAGGGGGCCGGAAACACCATATATTTT. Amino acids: CAIRGQGAGNTIYF.

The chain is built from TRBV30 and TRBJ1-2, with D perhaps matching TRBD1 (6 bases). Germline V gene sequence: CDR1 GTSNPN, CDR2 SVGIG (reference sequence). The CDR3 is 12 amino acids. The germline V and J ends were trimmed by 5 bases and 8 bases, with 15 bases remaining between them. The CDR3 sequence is CAWDKTGDGYTF. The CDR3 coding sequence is TGTGCCTGGGATAAGACAGGCGACGGCTACACCTTC. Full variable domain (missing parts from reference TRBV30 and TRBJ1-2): SQTIHQWPATLVQPVGSPLSLECTVEGTSNPNLYWYRQAAGRGLQLLFYSVGIGQISSEVPQNLSASRPQDRQFILSSKKLLLSDSGFYLCAWDKTGDGYTFGSGTRLTVV.

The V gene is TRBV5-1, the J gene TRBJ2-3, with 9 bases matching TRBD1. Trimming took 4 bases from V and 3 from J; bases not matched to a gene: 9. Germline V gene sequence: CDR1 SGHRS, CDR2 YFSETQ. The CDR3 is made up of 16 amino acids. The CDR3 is CASSLSTGGRTDTQYF. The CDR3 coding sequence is TGCGCCAGCAGCCTATCTACAGGGGGCAGGACAGATACGCAGTATTTT.

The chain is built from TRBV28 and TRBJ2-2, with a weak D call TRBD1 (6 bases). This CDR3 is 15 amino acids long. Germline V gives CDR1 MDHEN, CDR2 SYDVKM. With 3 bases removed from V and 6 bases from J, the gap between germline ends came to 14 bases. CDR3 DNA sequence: TGTGCCAGCAGTTTTGAGGGGGAAGTCTCCGGGGAGCTGTTTTTT. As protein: CASSFEGEVSGELFF.

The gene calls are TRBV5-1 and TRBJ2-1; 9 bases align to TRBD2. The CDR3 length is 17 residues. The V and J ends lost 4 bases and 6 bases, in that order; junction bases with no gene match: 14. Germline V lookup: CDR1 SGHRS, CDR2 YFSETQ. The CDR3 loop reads CASSAIFIGGRVNEQFF. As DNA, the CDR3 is TGCGCCAGCAGCGCCATCTTTATTGGCGGGAGGGTCAATGAGCAGTTCTTC.

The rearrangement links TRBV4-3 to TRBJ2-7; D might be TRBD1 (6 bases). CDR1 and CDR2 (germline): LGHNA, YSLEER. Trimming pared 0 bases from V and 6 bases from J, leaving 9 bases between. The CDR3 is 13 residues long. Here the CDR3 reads CASSQDGGSEQYF. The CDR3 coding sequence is TGCGCCAGCAGCCAAGATGGGGGCTCCGAGCAGTACTTC.

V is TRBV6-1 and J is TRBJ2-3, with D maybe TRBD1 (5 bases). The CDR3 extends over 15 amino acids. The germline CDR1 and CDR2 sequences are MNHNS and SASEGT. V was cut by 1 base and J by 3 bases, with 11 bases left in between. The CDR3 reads CASSEGGRWTDTQYF. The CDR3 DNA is TGTGCCAGCAGTGAAGGGGGCAGGTGGACAGATACGCAGTATTTT.

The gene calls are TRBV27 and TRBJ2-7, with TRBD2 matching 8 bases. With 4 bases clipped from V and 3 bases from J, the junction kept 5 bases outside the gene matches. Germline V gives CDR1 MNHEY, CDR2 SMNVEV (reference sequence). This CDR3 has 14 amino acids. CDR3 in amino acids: CASSSGGSRYEQYF. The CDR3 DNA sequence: TGTGCCAGCAGTTCGGGAGGGAGCCGCTACGAGCAGTACTTC.

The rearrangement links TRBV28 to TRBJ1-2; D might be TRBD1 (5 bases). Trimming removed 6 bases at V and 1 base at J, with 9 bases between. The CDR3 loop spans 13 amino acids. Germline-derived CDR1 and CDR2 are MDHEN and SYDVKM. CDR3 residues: CASRGGGNYGYTF. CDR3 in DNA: TGTGCCAGCAGGGGCGGGGGTAACTATGGCTACACCTTC.

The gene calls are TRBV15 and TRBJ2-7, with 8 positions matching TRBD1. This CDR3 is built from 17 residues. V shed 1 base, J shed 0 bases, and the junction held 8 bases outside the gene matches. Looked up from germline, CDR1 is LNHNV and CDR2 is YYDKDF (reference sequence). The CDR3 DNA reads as TGTGCCACCAGCAGAGGGGACGGGACAGGTAGCTCCTACGAGCAGTACTTC. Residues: CATSRGDGTGSSYEQYF. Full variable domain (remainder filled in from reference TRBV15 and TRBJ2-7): DAMVIQNPRYQVTQFGKPVTLSCSQTLNHNVMYWYQQKSSQAPKLLFHYYDKDFNNEADTPDNFQSRRPNTSFCFLDIRSPGLGDTAMYLCATSRGDGTGSSYEQYFGPGTRLTVT.

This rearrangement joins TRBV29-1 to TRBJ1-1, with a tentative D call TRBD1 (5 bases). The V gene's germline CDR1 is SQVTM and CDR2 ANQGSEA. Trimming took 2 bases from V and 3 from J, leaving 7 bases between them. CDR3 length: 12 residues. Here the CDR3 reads CSVETGDTEAFF. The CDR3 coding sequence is TGCAGCGTTGAAACAGGAGACACTGAAGCTTTCTTT.

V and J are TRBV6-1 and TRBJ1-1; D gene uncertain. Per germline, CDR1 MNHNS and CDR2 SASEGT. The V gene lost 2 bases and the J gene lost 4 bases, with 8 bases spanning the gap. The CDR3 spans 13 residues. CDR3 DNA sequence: TGTGCCAGCAGTGAAACCAGGCCCACTGAAGCTTTCTTT. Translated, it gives CASSETRPTEAFF.